The next 21 T cell receptor beta chains were all read from a single sample in a study of identical twins. MiXCR, applied by TCRdb to the 5' RACE reads, yields one record per CDR3 protein. Among about 890,000 distinct CDR3 sequences, roughly an eighth were seen once, and the ten largest hold 1.5% to 2%. The same sample was also used in a study of yellow fever vaccine responses in identical twins.

What was sequenced was PBMCs. Every receptor here comes from a woman aged 18-35 years in good health.

This clonotype was detected a few times. The chain uses TRBV7-6 and TRBJ2-1; D call uncertain. The CDR3 consists of 13 residues. Trimming cost V 0 bases and J 8 bases, with 8 bases left between them. Per the germline V gene, CDR1 is SGHVS and CDR2 is FNYEAQ. The DNA of the CDR3 is TGTGCCAGCAGCTTAGCAAACGGCTATGAGCAGTTCTTC. Protein: CASSLANGYEQFF. The variable domain in full, with the rest retrieved from reference TRBV7-6 and TRBJ2-1, is GAGVSQSPRYKVTKRGQDVALRCDPISGHVSLYWYRQALGQGPEFLTYFNYEAQQDKSGLPNDRFSAERPEGSISTLTIQRTEQRDSAMYRCASSLANGYEQFFGPGTRLTVL.

This clonotype was detected a few times. This chain links TRBV7-9 with TRBJ1-2, with D uncertain. The CDR3 is 13 amino acids. Trimming stripped 3 bases from V and 4 bases from J, with 9 bases between. The V gene's germline CDR1 is SEHNR and CDR2 FQNEAQ (reference sequence). CDR3 sequence: CASSFEESYGYTF. The CDR3 region has the DNA TGTGCCAGCAGCTTTGAGGAGTCCTATGGCTACACCTTC.

This clonotype was found many times. The chain has TRBV7-2 and TRBJ1-2, with 8 bases matching TRBD1. CDR1 is SGHTA and CDR2 is FQGNSA in the germline V gene. With 3 bases clipped from V and 7 bases from J, the junction kept 4 bases outside the gene matches. The CDR3 sequence is 13 residues long. CDR3 protein: CASSLGRGLGYTF. CDR3 coding DNA: TGTGCCAGCAGCTTGGGCAGGGGGCTTGGCTACACCTTC.

In regard to this clonotype: One end of the junction does not line up with germline, which may come from a read error. The chain joins TRBV15 to TRBJ1-4, with D perhaps TRBD1 (5 bases). This CDR3 contains 15 residues. Germline loops: CDR1 LNHNV, CDR2 YYDKDF (reference sequence). CDR3 bases: TGTGCCACCAGCACACAGGAGACAACTAATGGAAAACTGTTTTTT. Protein sequence: CATSTQETTNGKLFF.

This clonotype was counted between two and nine times. The chain has TRBV27 and TRBJ2-2; D is ambiguous. V was cut by 7 bases and J by 2 bases, with 14 bases left in between. Germline V lookup: CDR1 MNHEY, CDR2 SMNVEV (reference sequence). CDR3 length: 15 residues. The CDR3 DNA follows: TGTGCCAGCACCGAGAAGAGGATTAACACCGGGGAGCTGTTTTTT. Translation gives CASTEKRINTGELFF.

The chain links TRBV10-3 to TRBJ2-6; D remains unclear. V shed 0 bases and J shed 0 bases, with 3 bases lying between them. This CDR3 spans 15 amino acids. Germline V lookup: CDR1 ENHRY, CDR2 SYGVKD. The CDR3 DNA follows: TGTGCCATCAGTGAGTCGGGCTCTGGGGCCAACGTCCTGACTTTC. This encodes CAISESGSGANVLTF.

The chain recombines TRBV27 with TRBJ2-1; unclear D gene. CDR1 is MNHEY and CDR2 is SMNVEV in the germline V gene (reference sequence). This CDR3 region has 11 residues. V was pared by 7 bases and J by 12 bases, with 13 bases between. The CDR3 nucleotides are TGTGCCAGCATCTCCGCGGTGGGGCAGTTCTTC. This codes for CASISAVGQFF.

The chain joins TRBV12-3 or TRBV12-4 to TRBJ2-1; no clear D. The CDR3 is 14 residues long. The V end was cut by 2 bases, the J end by 6 bases, with 11 bases between. Here the CDR3 reads CASSLIPKINEQFF. In DNA form, the CDR3 reads TGTGCCAGCAGTTTAATCCCGAAGATCAATGAGCAGTTCTTC.

The chain employs TRBV20-1 and TRBJ2-7, with D tentatively TRBD2 (6 bases). V was shortened by 6 bases and J by 3 bases, with 15 bases between the two germline ends. The CDR3 spans 13 residues. Germline V CDR1 and CDR2: DFQATT, SNEGSKA (reference sequence). Written as DNA, the CDR3 is TGCAGTGCCAGCGGGCCCGCACACTACGAGCAGTACGTC. The encoded protein is CSASGPAHYEQYV.

This clonotype was counted between two and nine times. The CDR3 protein is CASSPVDSASYEQYF. The CDR3 nucleotides are TGTGCCAGCTCACCGGTAGACAGCGCTTCCTACGAGCAGTACTTC. The chain carries TRBV18 and TRBJ2-7, with a possible D match to TRBD1 (5 bases). Looked up from germline, CDR1 is KGHSH and CDR2 is LQKENI. The CDR3 extends over 15 amino acids. V gave up 3 bases and J gave up 1 base, with 13 bases separating them.

The chain recombines TRBV4-2 with TRBJ2-7; tentatively, D is TRBD2 (6 bases). Germline CDR1 is LGHNA and CDR2 is YNFKEQ. This CDR3 region has 15 residues. V lost 0 bases and J 5 bases, leaving 14 bases between the germline ends. The CDR3 here is CASSQDLGSSNEQYF. The CDR3 nucleotides are TGTGCCAGCAGCCAAGATCTCGGGAGTTCAAACGAGCAGTACTTC.

This chain connects TRBV12-3 or TRBV12-4 to TRBJ2-3, with 7 bases aligning to TRBD1. The CDR3 extends over 15 amino acids. Trimming at V came to 4 bases and at J to 3 bases, leaving 7 bases not matched to a gene. CDR3 loop: CASSYRQGRTDTQYF. For the CDR3, the DNA is TGTGCCAGCAGTTACAGACAGGGAAGGACAGATACGCAGTATTTT.

This chain uses TRBV5-1 with TRBJ2-3; D gene uncertain. Trimming removed 0 bases from V and 6 bases from J, with 5 bases in between. Germline CDR1 reads SGHRS; CDR2 reads YFSETQ. There are 12 residues in the CDR3. As DNA, the CDR3 is TGCGCCAGCAGCTTGGCCTACGATACGCAGTATTTT. As protein: CASSLAYDTQYF.

The V and J genes are TRBV6-6 and TRBJ1-1, with unresolved D. V was pared by 2 bases and J by 5 bases, with 9 bases between. The CDR3 spans 13 residues. Germline CDR1 is MNHNY and CDR2 is SVGAGI (reference sequence). The CDR3: CASSYLRETEAFF. DNA of the CDR3: TGTGCCAGCAGTTACCTCCGGGAAACTGAAGCTTTCTTT.

This clonotype has just a few counts. The V and J genes are TRBV20-1 and TRBJ2-7; 11 bases line up with TRBD1. Germline loops: CDR1 DFQATT, CDR2 SNEGSKA (reference sequence). J was trimmed by 4 bases and V by 5 bases; bases with no gene match: 7. This CDR3 region has 14 residues. The CDR3 region has the DNA TGCAGTGCTGCTGGACAGGGGGCCGGTTACGAGCAGTACGTC. Encoded protein: CSAAGQGAGYEQYV.

The CDR3 sequence: CATSRDQGPTDTQYF. Here the CDR3 DNA reads TGTGCCACCAGCAGAGATCAAGGGCCCACAGATACGCAGTATTTT. The V call is TRBV15, the J call TRBJ2-3; unclear D gene. The V end was cut by 0 bases, the J end by 2 bases, with 9 bases between. The germline CDR1 and CDR2 sequences are LNHNV and YYDKDF (reference sequence). There are 15 residues in the CDR3.

The table lists this clonotype with a few counts. This chain uses TRBV4-1 with TRBJ1-6; weak D call: TRBD1 (5 bases). Germline CDR1 MGHRA, CDR2 YSYEKL. The CDR3 has 18 amino acids. Between the trimmed V and J ends, which lost 0 bases and 4 bases, there was a span of 16 bases. The CDR3 protein is CASSQDEVPGRYNSPLHF. The CDR3 DNA follows: TGCGCCAGCAGCCAAGATGAAGTACCGGGACGGTATAATTCACCCCTCCACTTT.

The chain employs TRBV12-3 or TRBV12-4 and TRBJ2-7, with TRBD1 identical over 10 bases. This CDR3 has 15 amino acids. V dropped 4 bases and J dropped 3; count of bases not matched to a gene: 6. CDR3 protein: CASSSPGTGDYEQYF. CDR3 DNA: TGTGCCAGCAGTTCACCCGGGACAGGGGACTACGAGCAGTACTTC.

Here the CDR3 reads CASSRRPGGEQFF. Written as DNA, the CDR3 is TGTGCCAGCAGCCGGCGTCCGGGAGGTGAGCAGTTCTTC. The genes are TRBV27 and TRBJ2-1, with 7 bases matching TRBD2. CDR1 is MNHEY and CDR2 is SMNVEV in the germline V gene (reference sequence). V shed 6 bases and J 9 bases; nucleotides not matched to a gene: 8. CDR3 length: 13 amino acids.

This chain links TRBV2 with TRBJ1-6; D is unresolved. Per germline, CDR1 SNHLY and CDR2 FYNNEI. The germline V and J ends were trimmed by 1 base and 8 bases, with 9 bases remaining between them. The CDR3 runs to 14 residues. CDR3 nucleotides: TGTGCCAGCAGTGAAGTGGGGTACGATTCACCCCTCCACTTT. Protein sequence: CASSEVGYDSPLHF. Full variable domain (missing parts from reference TRBV2 and TRBJ1-6): EPEVTQTPSHQVTQMGQEVILRCVPISNHLYFYWYRQILGQKVEFLVSFYNNEISEKSEIFDDQFSVERPDGSNFTLKIRSTKLEDSAMYFCASSEVGYDSPLHFGNGTRLTVT.

This clonotype was observed a few times. This rearrangement joins TRBV20-1 to TRBJ1-4, with D possibly being TRBD1 (5 bases). V was trimmed by 3 bases and J by 8 bases, leaving 16 bases between them. Germline assignment: CDR1 DFQATT and CDR2 SNEGSKA (reference sequence). This CDR3 has 14 amino acids. CDR3 loop: CSARTGREGEKLFF. CDR3 DNA sequence: TGCAGTGCTAGGACCGGCAGGGAGGGAGAAAAACTGTTTTTT.